This is a list of T cell receptor beta chains from one sample in a study of T cell responses to AZD1222 COVID-19 vaccine. The table came from immunoSEQ multiplex PCR; TCRdb's copy has only in-frame clones and leaves some out. The repertoire holds around 80,000 clones, with approximately 90% as singletons. The specimen was peripheral blood, collected 28 days after the second AZD1222 dose. All receptors derive from an adult who received the AZD1222 COVID-19 vaccine. The CDR3 runs from the conserved cysteine through the conserved F or W. The order of the fields is clone size, J gene, V gene, D gene, CDR3 DNA, CDR3 protein. The D gene is left open where the match is weak. Only some rows state a clone size, as once, few, many or a class for expanded clones.

NA TRBJ2-2 TRBV7-2 TRBD2 TGTGCCAGCAGCTTTATTGGGGCGGGAGGGACCGGGGAGCTGTTTTTT CASSFIGAGGTGELFF
NA TRBJ2-7 TRBV6-5 TRBD2 TGTGCCAGCAGGGGACTAGCGGGAGCCGAGGACGAGCAGTACTTC CASRGLAGAEDEQYF
few TRBJ1-4 TRBV11-2 NA TGTGCCAGCAGCTTAGGCCCGGCCGGGAGCGGGCCCTTAGTTGAAAAACTGTTTTTT CASSLGPAGSGPLVEKLFF
NA TRBJ1-5 TRBV4-1 NA TGCGCCAGCAGCCAAGTAGGGCCAGGGCATCAGCCCCAGCATTTT CASSQVGPGHQPQHF
NA TRBJ2-2 TRBV30 NA TGTGCCTGGAGTGTGGGCGGGGAGCTGTTTTTT CAWSVGGELFF
NA TRBJ1-5 TRBV6-5 TRBD1 TGTGCCAGCAGCCCAGGGACAGCCCTCGAGCAGCCCCAGCATTTT CASSPGTALEQPQHF
many TRBJ2-7 TRBV7-3 NA TGTGCCAGCAGCCCCGAGTCTTCCTACGAGCAGTACTTC CASSPESSYEQYF
NA TRBJ2-1 TRBV6-2/TRBV6-3 NA TGTGCCAGCAGTTCAACAGGGACCAGAAGCCTCAACAATGAGCAGTTCTTC CASSSTGTRSLNNEQFF
NA TRBJ1-1 TRBV2 NA TGTGCCAGCACACGGAACACTGAAGCTTTCTTT CASTRNTEAFF
NA TRBJ2-7 TRBV11-2 TRBD2 TGTGCCAGCAGGGCCACGGGACTAGCGGCCTACGAGCAGTACTTC CASRATGLAAYEQYF
NA TRBJ2-3 TRBV7-2 NA TGTGCCAGCAGCTCTCTACTGGGCAGAGATACGCAGTATTTT CASSSLLGRDTQYF
NA TRBJ2-5 TRBV28 NA TGTGCCAGCAGTCCCCGGCATAGGGAATGGGCGACCCAGTACTTC CASSPRHREWATQYF
once TRBJ2-7 TRBV6-5 TRBD1 TGTGCCAGCAGCCGAGACAGGGGCTCCTACGAGCAGTACTTC CASSRDRGSYEQYF
NA TRBJ1-5 TRBV6-5 NA TGTGCCAGTCAGACAGTTTATAGCAATCAGCCCCAGCATTTT CASQTVYSNQPQHF
NA TRBJ2-7 TRBV11-2 TRBD1 TGTGCCAGCAGCCTGGGACAGGGGGCGCAAGAGCAGTACTTC CASSLGQGAQEQYF
NA TRBJ2-7 TRBV12-3/TRBV12-4 NA TGTGCCAGCCTGATAGCGGATTCCTACGAGCAGTACTTC CASLIADSYEQYF
NA TRBJ2-3 TRBV14 NA TGTGCCAGCAGCCAATGGGGGTTGTACACAGATACGCAGTATTTT CASSQWGLYTDTQYF
NA TRBJ1-5 TRBV7-6 TRBD1 TGTGCCAGCAGCTTAGTGACAGGGGATCAGCCCCAGCATTTT CASSLVTGDQPQHF
NA TRBJ2-2 TRBV7-3 NA TGTGCCAGCAGCCCGGGGACCAGACTCACCGGGGAGCTGTTTTTT CASSPGTRLTGELFF
NA TRBJ1-5 TRBV14 NA TGTGCCAGCAGCCAAGGGGCCTATCAGCCCCAGCATTTT CASSQGAYQPQHF
NA TRBJ1-5 TRBV6-6 NA TGTGCCAGCAGTTACGCCGGGGGCGGACAGCCCCAGCATTTT CASSYAGGGQPQHF
NA TRBJ2-3 TRBV3-1/TRBV3-2 NA TGTGCCAGCAGCCCCCAGGGACTGCTCGACACAGATACGCAGTATTTT CASSPQGLLDTDTQYF